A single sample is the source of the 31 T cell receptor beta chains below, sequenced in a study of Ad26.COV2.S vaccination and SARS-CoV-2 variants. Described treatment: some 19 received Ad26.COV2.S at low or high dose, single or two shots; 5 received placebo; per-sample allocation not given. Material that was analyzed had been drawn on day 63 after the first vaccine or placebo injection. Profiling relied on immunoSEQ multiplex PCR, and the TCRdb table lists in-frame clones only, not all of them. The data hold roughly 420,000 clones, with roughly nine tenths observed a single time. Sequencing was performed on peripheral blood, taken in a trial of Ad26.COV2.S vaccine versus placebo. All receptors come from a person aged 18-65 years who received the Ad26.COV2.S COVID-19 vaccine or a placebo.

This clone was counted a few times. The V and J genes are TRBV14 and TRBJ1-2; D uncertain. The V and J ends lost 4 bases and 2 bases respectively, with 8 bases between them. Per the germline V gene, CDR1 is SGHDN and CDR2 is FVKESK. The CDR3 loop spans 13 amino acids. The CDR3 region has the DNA TGTGCCAGCAGCCCGCAGGAAAACTATGGCTACACCTTC. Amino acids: CASSPQENYGYTF.

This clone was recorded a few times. CDR3 protein: CASFLPGRVNEQYF. Written as DNA, the CDR3 is TGTGCCAGCTTCTTGCCAGGCAGGGTCAACGAGCAGTACTTC. The chain has TRBV11-2 and TRBJ2-7, with a tentative D call TRBD1 (5 bases). Germline CDR1 reads SGHAT; CDR2 reads FQNNGV. Trimming pared 8 bases from V and 5 bases from J, leaving 19 bases between. The CDR3 contains 14 residues. Full variable domain (missing parts from reference TRBV11-2 and TRBJ2-7): EAGVAQSPRYKIIEKRQSVAFWCNPISGHATLYWYQQILGQGPKLLIQFQNNGVVDDSQLPKDRFSAERLKGVDSTLKIQPAKLEDSAVYLCASFLPGRVNEQYFGPGTRLTVT.

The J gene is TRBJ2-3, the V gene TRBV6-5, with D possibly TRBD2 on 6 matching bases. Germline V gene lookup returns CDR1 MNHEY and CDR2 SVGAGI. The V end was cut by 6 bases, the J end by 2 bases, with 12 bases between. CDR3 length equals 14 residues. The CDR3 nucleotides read TGTGCCAGCAGAACTAGGGAGGTCACAGATACGCAGTATTTT. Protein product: CASRTREVTDTQYF.

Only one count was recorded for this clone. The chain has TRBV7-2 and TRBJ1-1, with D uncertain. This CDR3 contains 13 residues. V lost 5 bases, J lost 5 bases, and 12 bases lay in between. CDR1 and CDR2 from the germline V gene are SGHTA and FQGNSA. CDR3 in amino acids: CASSPTRGTEAFF. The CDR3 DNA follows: TGTGCCAGCAGCCCGACGAGAGGAACTGAAGCTTTCTTT.

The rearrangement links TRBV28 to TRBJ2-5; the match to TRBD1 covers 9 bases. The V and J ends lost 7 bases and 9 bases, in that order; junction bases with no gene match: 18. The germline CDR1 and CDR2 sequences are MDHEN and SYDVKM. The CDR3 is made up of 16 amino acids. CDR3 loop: CASTGLGTGSLGAQYF. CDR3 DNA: TGTGCCAGCACCGGCTTGGGGACAGGGTCTTTGGGGGCCCAGTACTTC.

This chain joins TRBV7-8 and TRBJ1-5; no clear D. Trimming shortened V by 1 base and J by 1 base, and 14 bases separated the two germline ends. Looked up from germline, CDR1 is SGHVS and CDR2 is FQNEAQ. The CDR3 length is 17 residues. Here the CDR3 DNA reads TGTGCCAGCAGCTTAGAATCTCCGGGTTGGAGCAATCAGCCCCAGCATTTT. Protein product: CASSLESPGWSNQPQHF.

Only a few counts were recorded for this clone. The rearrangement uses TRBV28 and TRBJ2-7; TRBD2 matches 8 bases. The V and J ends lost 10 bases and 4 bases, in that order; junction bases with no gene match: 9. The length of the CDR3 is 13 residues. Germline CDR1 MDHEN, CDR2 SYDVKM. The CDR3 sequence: CATNREGKYEQYF. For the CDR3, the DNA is TGTGCCACCAACCGGGAGGGCAAGTACGAGCAGTACTTC.

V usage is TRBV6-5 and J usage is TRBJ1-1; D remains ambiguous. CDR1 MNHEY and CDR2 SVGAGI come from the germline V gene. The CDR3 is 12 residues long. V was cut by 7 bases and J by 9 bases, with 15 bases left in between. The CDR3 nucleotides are TGTGCCAGCACGGATGTAGGGAGGAAAGCTTTCTTT. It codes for CASTDVGRKAFF.

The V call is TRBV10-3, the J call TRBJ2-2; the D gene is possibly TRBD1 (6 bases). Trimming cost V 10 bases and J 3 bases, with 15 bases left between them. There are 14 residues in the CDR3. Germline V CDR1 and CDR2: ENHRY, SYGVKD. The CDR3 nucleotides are TGTGCCACCAACAGGGTTATCGACACCGGGGAGCTGTTTTTT. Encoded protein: CATNRVIDTGELFF.

CDR3 in DNA: TGTGCCAGCAGTTTTGAGGGGGGTGAAAAACTGTTTTTT. This encodes CASSFEGGEKLFF. This chain links TRBV6-6 with TRBJ1-4; possibly TRBD1 for D (6 bases). Looked up from germline, CDR1 is MNHNY and CDR2 is SVGAGI (reference sequence). This CDR3 spans 13 amino acids. Trimming stripped 4 bases from V and 7 bases from J, with 10 bases between.

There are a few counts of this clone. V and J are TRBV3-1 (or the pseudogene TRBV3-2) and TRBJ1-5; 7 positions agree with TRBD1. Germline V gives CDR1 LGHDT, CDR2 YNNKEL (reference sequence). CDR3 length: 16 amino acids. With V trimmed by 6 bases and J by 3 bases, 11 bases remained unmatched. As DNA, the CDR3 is TGTGCCAGCAGACTCTTCCGGACAGGCTCCAATCAGCCCCAGCATTTT. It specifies CASRLFRTGSNQPQHF.

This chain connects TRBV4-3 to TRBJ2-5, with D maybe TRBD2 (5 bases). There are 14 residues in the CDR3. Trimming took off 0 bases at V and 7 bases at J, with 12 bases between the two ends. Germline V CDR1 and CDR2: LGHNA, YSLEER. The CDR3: CASSQDWGAGTQYF. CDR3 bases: TGCGCCAGCAGCCAAGATTGGGGAGCAGGGACCCAGTACTTC.

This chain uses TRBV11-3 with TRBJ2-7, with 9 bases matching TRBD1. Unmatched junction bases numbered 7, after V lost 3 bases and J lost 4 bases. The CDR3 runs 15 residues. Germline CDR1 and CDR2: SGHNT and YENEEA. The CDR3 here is CASSFGTGWDYEQYV. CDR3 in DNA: TGTGCCAGCAGCTTCGGGACAGGGTGGGATTACGAGCAGTACGTC.

The CDR3 is CASRPGSNTGELFF. The CDR3 DNA is TGCGCCAGCCGACCGGGGTCGAACACCGGGGAGCTGTTTTTT. The chain carries TRBV5-1 and TRBJ2-2, with D possibly matching TRBD2 (5 bases). CDR1 is SGHRS and CDR2 is YFSETQ in the germline V gene. The CDR3 has 14 residues. Trimming removed 7 bases from V and 0 bases from J, with 10 bases in between.

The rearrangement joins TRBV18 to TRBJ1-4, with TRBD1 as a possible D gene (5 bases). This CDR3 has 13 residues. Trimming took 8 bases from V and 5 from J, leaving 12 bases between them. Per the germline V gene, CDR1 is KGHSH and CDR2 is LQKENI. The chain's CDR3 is CASRGGRNEKLFF. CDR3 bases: TGTGCCAGCAGGGGCGGTCGAAATGAAAAACTGTTTTTT.

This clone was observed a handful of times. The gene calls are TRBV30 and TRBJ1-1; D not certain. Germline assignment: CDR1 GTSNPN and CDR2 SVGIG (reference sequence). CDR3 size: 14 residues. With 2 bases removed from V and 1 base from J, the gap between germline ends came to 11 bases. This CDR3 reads CAWSRSTRNTEAFF. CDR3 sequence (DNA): TGTGCCTGGAGTAGGTCTACTCGGAACACTGAAGCTTTCTTT.

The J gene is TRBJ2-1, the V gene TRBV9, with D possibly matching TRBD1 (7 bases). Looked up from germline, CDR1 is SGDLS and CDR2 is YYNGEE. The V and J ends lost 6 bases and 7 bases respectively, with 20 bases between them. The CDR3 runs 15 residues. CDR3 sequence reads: CASNYLGGGQNEQFF. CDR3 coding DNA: TGTGCCAGCAATTATTTAGGAGGGGGACAGAATGAGCAGTTCTTC. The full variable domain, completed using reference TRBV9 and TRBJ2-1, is DSGVTQTPKHLITATGQRVTLRCSPRSGDLSVYWYQQSLDQGLQFLIQYYNGEERAKGNILERFSAQQFPDLHSELNLSSLELGDSALYFCASNYLGGGQNEQFFGPGTRLTVL.

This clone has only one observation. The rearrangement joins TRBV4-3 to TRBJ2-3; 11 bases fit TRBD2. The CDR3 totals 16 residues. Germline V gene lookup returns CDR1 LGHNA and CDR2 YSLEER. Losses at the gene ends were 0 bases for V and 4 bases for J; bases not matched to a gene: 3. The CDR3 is CASSQEASGRSDTQYF. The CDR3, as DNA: TGCGCCAGCAGCCAAGAAGCTAGCGGGAGGTCAGATACGCAGTATTTT.

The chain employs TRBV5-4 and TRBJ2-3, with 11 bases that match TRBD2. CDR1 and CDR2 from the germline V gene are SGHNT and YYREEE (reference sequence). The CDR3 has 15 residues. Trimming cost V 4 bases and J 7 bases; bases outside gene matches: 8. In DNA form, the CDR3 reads TGTGCCAGCAGCCCTAGCGGGGGGCCCGTTCATACGCAGTATTTT. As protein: CASSPSGGPVHTQYF.

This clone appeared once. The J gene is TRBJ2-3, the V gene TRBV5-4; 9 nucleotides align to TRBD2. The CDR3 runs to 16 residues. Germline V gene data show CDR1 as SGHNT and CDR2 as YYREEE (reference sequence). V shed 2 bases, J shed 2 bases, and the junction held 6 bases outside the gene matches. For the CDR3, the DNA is TGTGCCAGCAGCTTATTGCTAGCGGGGTACACAGATACGCAGTATTTT. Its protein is CASSLLLAGYTDTQYF.

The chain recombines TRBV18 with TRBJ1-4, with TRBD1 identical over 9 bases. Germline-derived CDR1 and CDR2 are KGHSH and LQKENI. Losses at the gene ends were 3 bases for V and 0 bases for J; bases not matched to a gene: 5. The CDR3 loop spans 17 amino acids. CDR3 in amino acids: CASSPDRQGATNEKLFF. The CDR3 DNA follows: TGTGCCAGCTCACCCGACCGACAGGGGGCAACTAATGAAAAACTGTTTTTT.

The CDR3 protein is CASSAGGRDTQYF. The CDR3, as DNA: TGTGCCAGCTCGGCAGGGGGGAGAGATACGCAGTATTTT. The J gene is TRBJ2-3, the V gene TRBV9; a weak D match, TRBD1 (7 bases). V lost 7 bases and J lost 5, with 14 bases in between. Germline lookup yields CDR1 SGDLS and CDR2 YYNGEE. The CDR3 is 13 amino acids.

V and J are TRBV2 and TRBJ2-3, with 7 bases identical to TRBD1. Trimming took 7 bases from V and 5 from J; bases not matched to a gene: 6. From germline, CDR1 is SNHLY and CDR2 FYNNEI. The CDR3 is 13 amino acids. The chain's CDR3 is CASNRQGKDTQYF. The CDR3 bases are TGTGCCAGCAACCGACAGGGAAAAGATACGCAGTATTTT.

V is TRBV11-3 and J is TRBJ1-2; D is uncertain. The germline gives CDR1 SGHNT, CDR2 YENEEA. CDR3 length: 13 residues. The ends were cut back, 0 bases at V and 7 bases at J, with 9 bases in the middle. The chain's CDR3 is CASSLEARRGYTF. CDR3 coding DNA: TGTGCCAGCAGCTTAGAAGCCAGGCGTGGCTACACCTTC.

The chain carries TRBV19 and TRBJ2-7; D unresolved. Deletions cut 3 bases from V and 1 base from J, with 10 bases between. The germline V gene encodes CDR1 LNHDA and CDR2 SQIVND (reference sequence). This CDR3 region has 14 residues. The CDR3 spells CASSMRQKSYEQYF. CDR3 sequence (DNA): TGTGCCAGTAGTATGAGGCAGAAGTCCTACGAGCAGTACTTC. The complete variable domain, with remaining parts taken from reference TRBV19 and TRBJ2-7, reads DGGITQSPKYLFRKEGQNVTLSCEQNLNHDAMYWYRQDPGQGLRLIYYSQIVNDFQKGDIAEGYSVSREKKESFPLTVTSAQKNPTAFYLCASSMRQKSYEQYFGPGTRLTVT.

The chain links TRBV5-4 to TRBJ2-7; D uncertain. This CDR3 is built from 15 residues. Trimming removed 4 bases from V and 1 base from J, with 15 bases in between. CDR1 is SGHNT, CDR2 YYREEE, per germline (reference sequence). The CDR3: CASSRGRGESYEQYV. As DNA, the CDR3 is TGTGCCAGCAGCCGCGGCCGCGGTGAGTCCTACGAGCAGTACGTC.

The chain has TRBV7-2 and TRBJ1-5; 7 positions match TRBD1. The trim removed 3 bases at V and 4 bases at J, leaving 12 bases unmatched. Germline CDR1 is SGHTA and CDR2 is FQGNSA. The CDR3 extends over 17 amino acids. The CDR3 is CASSLMARQGVNQPQHF. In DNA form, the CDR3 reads TGTGCCAGCAGCTTGATGGCGCGGCAGGGGGTGAATCAGCCCCAGCATTTT.

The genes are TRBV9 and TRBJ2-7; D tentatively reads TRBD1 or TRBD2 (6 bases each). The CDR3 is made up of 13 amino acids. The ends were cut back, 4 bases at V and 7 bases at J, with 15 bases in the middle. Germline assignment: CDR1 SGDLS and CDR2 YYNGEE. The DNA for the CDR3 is TGTGCCAGCAGCCCCCCTGGGGGGACAGAGCAGTACTTC. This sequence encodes CASSPPGGTEQYF.

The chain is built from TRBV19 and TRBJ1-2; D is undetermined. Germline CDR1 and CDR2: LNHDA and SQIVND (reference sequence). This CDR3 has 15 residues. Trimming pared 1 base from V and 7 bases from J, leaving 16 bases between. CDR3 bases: TGTGCCAGTAGTATAGCTCTGAACCTCGGCCCTGGCTACACCTTC. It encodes CASSIALNLGPGYTF.

The CDR3 region has the DNA TGTGCCGGGGGGGACGGGACCTACGAGCAGTACGTC. This codes for CAGGDGTYEQYV. The chain has TRBV6-5 and TRBJ2-7; TRBD2 agrees at 7 bases. Looked up from germline, CDR1 is MNHEY and CDR2 is SVGAGI. The CDR3 covers 12 residues. V trimming: 11 bases; J trimming: 2 bases; junction bases outside the gene matches: 6.

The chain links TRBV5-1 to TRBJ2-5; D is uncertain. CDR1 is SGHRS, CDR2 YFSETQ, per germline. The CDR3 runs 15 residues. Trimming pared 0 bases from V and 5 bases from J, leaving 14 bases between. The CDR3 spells CASSLGSARPETQYF. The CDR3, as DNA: TGCGCCAGCAGCTTGGGTTCCGCCAGGCCTGAGACCCAGTACTTC.